This TCR beta chain was documented in a study of shared clonotypes between healthy human individuals. Study observations and caveats: Large depth notwithstanding, sorted-subset sequencing proved incomplete by rarefaction. Sampling involved blood alone; tissue repertoires likely differ.

The CDR3 is 16 residues long. V gave up 3 bases and J gave up 2 bases, with 14 bases separating them. Germline V gives CDR1 MDHEN, CDR2 SYDVKM. Assay execution took place at the deep level. For sorted subsets, approximately 180 ng DNA per replicate equaled roughly 29,000 T cell genomes. Here immunoSEQ multiplex PCR was the method, and the copy in TCRdb shows in-frame clones only, minus some. The data hold about 670,000 clones, with approximately 79% observed a single time. This clone has just a few counts. The antigen is undetermined. Sequencing used memory CD4+ T cells sorted from blood. Subset indicated: CD45RA-negative fraction. The J gene is TRBJ1-3, the V gene TRBV28; tentatively, D is TRBD1 (5 bases). This TCR was sampled from a woman in her 30s in good health. In nucleotides, the CDR3 is TGTGCCAGCAGTTTTGGACGGGGGGTCGCTGGAAACACCATATATTTT. It codes for CASSFGRGVAGNTIYF.